The 12 T cell receptor beta chains presented below share a single source sample, sequenced in a study of CD8+ T cells in alopecia areata. Treatment in this sample: oral pan-JAK inhibitor, 5-10 mg twice daily. Reverse transcribed after extraction, RNA yielded cDNA as the sequencing template. This table comes from immunoSEQ multiplex PCR, and its TCRdb copy is limited to in-frame clones, with some not included. The data show about 220,000 clones, more than 45% seen once. This material consisted of CD4+ T cells sorted from blood, taken at week 4, from a patient treated with tofacitinib. The receptors originated from a human donor with alopecia areata.

The gene calls are TRBV29-1 and TRBJ2-2; D possibly corresponds to TRBD1 (5 bases). Trimming took off 4 bases at V and 13 bases at J, with 19 bases between the two ends. The CDR3 is 13 residues long. Germline CDR1 reads SQVTM; CDR2 reads ANQGSEA. The CDR3, as DNA: TGCAGCGTTGCGACAGAACCTAGAGGTCGGCTGTTTTTT. Its translation is CSVATEPRGRLFF.

This clone showed up just a few times. The rearrangement links TRBV7-3 to TRBJ2-3; 10 positions agree with TRBD1. V shed 5 bases, J shed 6 bases, and the junction held 5 bases outside the gene matches. The CDR3 is 14 amino acids. Germline V gene lookup returns CDR1 SGHTA and CDR2 FQGTGA. Written as DNA, the CDR3 is TGTGCCAGCAGCATGACAGGGGGCAAGGATACGCAGTATTTT. It encodes CASSMTGGKDTQYF.

The rearrangement joins TRBV5-1 to TRBJ1-1; 7 bases line up with TRBD1. This CDR3 is built from 13 residues. The V and J ends lost 4 bases and 5 bases, in that order; junction bases with no gene match: 5. Germline V lookup: CDR1 SGHRS, CDR2 YFSETQ. The CDR3: CASSTDRDTEAFF. The CDR3 nucleotides read TGCGCCAGCAGCACCGACAGGGATACTGAAGCTTTCTTT. The full variable domain, rest sourced from reference TRBV5-1 and TRBJ1-1, is KAGVTQTPRYLIKTRGQQVTLSCSPISGHRSVSWYQQTPGQGLQFLFEYFSETQRNKGNFPGRFSGRQFSNSRSEMNVSTLELGDSALYLCASSTDRDTEAFFGQGTRLTVV.

The genes are TRBV4-1 and TRBJ1-2; D gene ambiguous. CDR1 and CDR2 (germline): MGHRA, YSYEKL. CDR3 size: 12 residues. V gave up 3 bases and J gave up 3 bases, with 5 bases separating them. In DNA form, the CDR3 reads TGCGCCAGCAGCCATGACCACTATGGCTACACCTTC. This encodes CASSHDHYGYTF.

This clone appeared once. The genes are TRBV30 and TRBJ2-6; D unresolved. Trimming took off 4 bases at V and 0 bases at J, with 4 bases between the two ends. Germline CDR1 reads GTSNPN; CDR2 reads SVGIG (reference sequence). The CDR3 covers 13 residues. DNA for the CDR3: TGTGCCTGGACGAACTCTGGGGCCAACGTCCTGACTTTC. Protein sequence: CAWTNSGANVLTF. The whole variable domain, remainder taken from reference TRBV30 and TRBJ2-6, is SQTIHQWPATLVQPVGSPLSLECTVEGTSNPNLYWYRQAAGRGLQLLFYSVGIGQISSEVPQNLSASRPQDRQFILSSKKLLLSDSGFYLCAWTNSGANVLTFGAGSRLTVL.

The CDR3 bases are TGTGCCAGCAGCACCCAGGGCCAGAGGTCCGGGGAGCTGTTTTTT. Its translation: CASSTQGQRSGELFF. This chain uses TRBV7-2 with TRBJ2-2; weak D call: TRBD1 (5 bases). The CDR3 spans 15 residues. Per the germline V gene, CDR1 is SGHTA and CDR2 is FQGNSA. V was shortened by 5 bases and J by 6 bases, with 16 bases between the two germline ends. Combining the CDR3 with reference TRBV7-2 and TRBJ2-2 gives the whole variable domain GAGVSQSPSNKVTEKGKDVELRCDPISGHTALYWYRQSLGQGLEFLIYFQGNSAPDKSGLPSDRFSAERTGGSVSTLTIQRTQQEDSAVYLCASSTQGQRSGELFFGEGSRLTVL.

This clone came up a few times. The chain joins TRBV9 to TRBJ2-6, with D unclear. CDR3 size: 16 residues. The ends were cut back, 4 bases at V and 0 bases at J, with 11 bases in the middle. Germline CDR1 and CDR2: SGDLS and YYNGEE. CDR3 nucleotide sequence: TGTGCCAGCAGCTCTTTGGGTGCCTCTGGGGCCAACGTCCTGACTTTC. This sequence encodes CASSSLGASGANVLTF.

The V call is TRBV7-9, the J call TRBJ2-1; D is perhaps TRBD2 (7 bases). The V end lost 5 bases, the J end lost 9 bases, and 14 bases lay between the germline ends. CDR1 is SEHNR, CDR2 FQNEAQ, per germline (reference sequence). The CDR3 contains 13 residues. The DNA for the CDR3 is TGTGCCAGCAGCCCTCGGGGGGCGGGTGAGCAGTTCTTC. Its protein product is CASSPRGAGEQFF.

The chain employs TRBV30 and TRBJ1-6; D possibly corresponds to TRBD1 (5 bases). V lost 3 bases and J lost 9, with 12 bases in between. Germline lookup yields CDR1 GTSNPN and CDR2 SVGIG (reference sequence). This CDR3 comprises 13 residues. The CDR3 DNA is TGTGCCTGGAGACAGGCATCAGGTTCACCCCTCCACTTT. It codes for CAWRQASGSPLHF.

The chain is built from TRBV15 and TRBJ1-6; D gene unclear. Germline-derived CDR1 and CDR2 are LNHNV and YYDKDF (reference sequence). The CDR3 spans 14 residues. Trimming cost V 4 bases and J 5 bases, with 9 bases left between them. CDR3 loop: CATSTSGNNSPLHF. CDR3 in DNA: TGTGCCACCAGCACCTCAGGCAATAATTCACCCCTCCACTTT. Combining the CDR3 with reference TRBV15 and TRBJ1-6 gives the whole variable domain DAMVIQNPRYQVTQFGKPVTLSCSQTLNHNVMYWYQQKSSQAPKLLFHYYDKDFNNEADTPDNFQSRRPNTSFCFLDIRSPGLGDTAMYLCATSTSGNNSPLHFGNGTRLTVT.

The chain is built from TRBV2 and TRBJ1-2; weak D call: TRBD1 (5 bases). CDR3 length: 12 residues. Trimming took 8 bases from V and 4 from J, leaving 11 bases between them. Germline CDR1 and CDR2: SNHLY and FYNNEI. The CDR3 bases are TGTGCCAGCTCTGCAGGGCTCTATGGCTACACCTTC. It codes for CASSAGLYGYTF.

There are a few counts of this clone. V and J are TRBV7-2 and TRBJ2-1; 7 bases are shared with TRBD1. The germline V gene encodes CDR1 SGHTA and CDR2 FQGNSA. V shed 1 base, J shed 8 bases, and the junction held 2 bases outside the gene matches. CDR3 length equals 13 residues. CDR3 coding DNA: TGTGCCAGCAGCTTAGGGACAGGTCATGAGCAGTTCTTC. It yields the protein CASSLGTGHEQFF.